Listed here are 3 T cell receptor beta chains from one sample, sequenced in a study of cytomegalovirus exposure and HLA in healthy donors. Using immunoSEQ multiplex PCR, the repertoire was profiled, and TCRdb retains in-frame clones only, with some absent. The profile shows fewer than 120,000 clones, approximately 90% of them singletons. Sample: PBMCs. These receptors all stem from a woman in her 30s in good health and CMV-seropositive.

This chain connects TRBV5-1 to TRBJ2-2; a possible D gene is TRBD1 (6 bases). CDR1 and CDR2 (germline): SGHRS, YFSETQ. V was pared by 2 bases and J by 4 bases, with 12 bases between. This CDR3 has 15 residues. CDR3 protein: CASSFTGPFTGELFF. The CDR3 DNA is TGCGCCAGCAGCTTTACAGGGCCGTTCACCGGGGAGCTGTTTTTT.

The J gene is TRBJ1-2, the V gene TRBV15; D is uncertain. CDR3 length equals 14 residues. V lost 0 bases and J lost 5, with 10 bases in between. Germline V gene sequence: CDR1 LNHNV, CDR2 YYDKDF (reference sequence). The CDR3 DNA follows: TGTGCCACCAGCAGAGACGAGGTTGGGTATGGCTACACCTTC. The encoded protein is CATSRDEVGYGYTF.

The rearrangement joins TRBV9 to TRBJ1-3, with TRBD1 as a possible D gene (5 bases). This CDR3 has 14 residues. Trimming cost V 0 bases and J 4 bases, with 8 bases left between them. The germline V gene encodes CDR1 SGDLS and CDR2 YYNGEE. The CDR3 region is CASSVGGEGNTIYF. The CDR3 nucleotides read TGTGCCAGCAGCGTAGGGGGGGAAGGAAACACCATATATTTT.